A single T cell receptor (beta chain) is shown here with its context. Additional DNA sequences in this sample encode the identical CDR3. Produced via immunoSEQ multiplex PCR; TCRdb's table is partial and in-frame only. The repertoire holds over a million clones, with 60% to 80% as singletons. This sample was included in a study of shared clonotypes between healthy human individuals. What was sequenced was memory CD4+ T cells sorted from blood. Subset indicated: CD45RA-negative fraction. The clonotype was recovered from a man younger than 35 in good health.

The CDR3 is CASSLGQGYNEQFF. The CDR3 region has the DNA TGCGCCAGCAGCTTGGGACAGGGCTACAATGAGCAGTTCTTC. This rearrangement joins TRBV5-1 to TRBJ2-1; 7 nucleotides align to TRBD1. V was clipped by 0 bases and J by 3 bases; unmatched bases: 0. The CDR3 has 14 residues. Germline V CDR1 and CDR2: SGHRS, YFSETQ.